The source of this T cell receptor beta chain is a study of identical twins. This clonotype was seen only once. Its matching antigen is unknown. The CDR3 length is 14 residues. Trimming removed 0 bases from V and 4 bases from J, with 13 bases in between. Germline V gives CDR1 DFQATT, CDR2 SNEGSKA (reference sequence). TCRdb itself ran the 5' RACE reads through MiXCR, one entry per CDR3 protein. The sample holds about 240,000 distinct CDR3 sequences, roughly an eighth seen once. General study findings and limits: Twin-shared out-of-frame alpha sequences were enriched for low generation probability.

These same records also appear under a second study, on yellow fever vaccine responses in identical twins.

The chain combines TRBV20-1 with TRBJ2-7, with D possibly matching TRBD1 (6 bases). The material sequenced was memory (CD45RO+) T cells sorted from blood. The receptor's source is a young woman in good health. CDR3 nucleotides: TGCAGTGCTAGAGATATTCGACAGGAGTACGAGCAGTACTTC. Protein: CSARDIRQEYEQYF.